This TCR beta chain was retrieved from a study of blood T cell repertoires in COVID-19. At the level of the study: The analysed material was cDNA or gDNA that came from T cells, B-cell-depleted T cells, or PBMCs.

Clinical history as reported by participants underpinned cohort assignment. The CDR3 contains 12 residues. From germline, CDR1 is SGHDT and CDR2 YYEEEE. Trimming cost V 1 base and J 8 bases, with 9 bases left between them. Per the authors' pipeline: Estimation of nucleated cell counts was performed using reference gene primer amplification. Repertoires were generated with immunoSEQ multiplex PCR, while TCRdb's copy carries only in-frame clones and drops some. V and J calls and clone size come straight from that table; D and trimming were deduced from the DNA. The table lists about 220,000 clones, 88% of them singletons.

The TCR sequence derives from a woman younger than 45 who had recovered from COVID-19. The sequenced sample consisted of PBMCs or T cells enriched from blood (not recorded which). The V gene is TRBV5-6, the J gene TRBJ1-1; D perhaps matches TRBD1 (6 bases). This CDR3 is CASSLSGAEAFF. The CDR3 bases are TGTGCCAGCAGCTTGTCAGGGGCCGAAGCTTTCTTT.